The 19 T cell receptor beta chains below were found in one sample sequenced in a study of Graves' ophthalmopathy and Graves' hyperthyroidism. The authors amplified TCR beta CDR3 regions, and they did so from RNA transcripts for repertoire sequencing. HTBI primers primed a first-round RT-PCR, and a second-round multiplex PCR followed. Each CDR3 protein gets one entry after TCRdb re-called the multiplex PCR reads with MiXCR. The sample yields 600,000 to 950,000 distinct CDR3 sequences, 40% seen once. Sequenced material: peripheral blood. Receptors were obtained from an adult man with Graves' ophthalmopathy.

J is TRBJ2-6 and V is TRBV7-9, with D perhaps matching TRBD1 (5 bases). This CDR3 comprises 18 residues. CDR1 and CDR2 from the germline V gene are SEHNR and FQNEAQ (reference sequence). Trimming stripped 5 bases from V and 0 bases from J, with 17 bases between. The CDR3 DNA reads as TGTGCCAGCAGCACAAGGACACAAACTTACTCTGGGGCCAACGTCCTGACTTTC. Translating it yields CASSTRTQTYSGANVLTF.

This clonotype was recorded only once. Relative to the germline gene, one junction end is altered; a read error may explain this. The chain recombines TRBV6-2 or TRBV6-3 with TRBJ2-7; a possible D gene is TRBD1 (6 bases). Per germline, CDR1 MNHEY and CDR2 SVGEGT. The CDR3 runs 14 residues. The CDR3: CASRQQGETYEQHF. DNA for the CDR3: TGTGCCAGCAGGCAACAGGGCGAGACCTACGAGCAGCACTTC.

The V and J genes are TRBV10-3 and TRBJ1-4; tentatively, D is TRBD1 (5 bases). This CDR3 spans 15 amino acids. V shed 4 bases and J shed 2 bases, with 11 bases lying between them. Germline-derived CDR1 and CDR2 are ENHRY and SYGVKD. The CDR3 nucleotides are TGTGCCATCAGTGGGTCGGAGGGGACTAATGAAAAACTGTTTTTT. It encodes CAISGSEGTNEKLFF.

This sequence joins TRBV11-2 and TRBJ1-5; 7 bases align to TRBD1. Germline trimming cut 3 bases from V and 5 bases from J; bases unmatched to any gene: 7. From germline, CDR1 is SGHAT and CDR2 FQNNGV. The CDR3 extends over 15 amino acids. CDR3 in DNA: TGTGCCAGCAGCTTCGGGCAGGGGGGCTATCAGCCCCAGCATTTT. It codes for CASSFGQGGYQPQHF.

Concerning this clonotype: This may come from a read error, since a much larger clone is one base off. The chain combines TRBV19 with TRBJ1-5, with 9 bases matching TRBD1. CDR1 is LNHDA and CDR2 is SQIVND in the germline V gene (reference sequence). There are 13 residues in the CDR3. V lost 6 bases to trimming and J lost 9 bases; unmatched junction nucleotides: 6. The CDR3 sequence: CASRDRGIRPQHF. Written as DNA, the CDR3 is TGTGCCAGTAGGGACAGGGGAATTCGGCCCCAGCATTTT.

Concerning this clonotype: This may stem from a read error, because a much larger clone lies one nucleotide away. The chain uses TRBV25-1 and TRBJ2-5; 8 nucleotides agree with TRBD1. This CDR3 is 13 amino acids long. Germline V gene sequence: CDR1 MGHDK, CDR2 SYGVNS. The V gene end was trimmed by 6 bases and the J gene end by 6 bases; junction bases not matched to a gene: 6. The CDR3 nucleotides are TGTGCCAGCAGCCGGGACAGGACGAAGACCCAGTACTTC. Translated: CASSRDRTKTQYF.

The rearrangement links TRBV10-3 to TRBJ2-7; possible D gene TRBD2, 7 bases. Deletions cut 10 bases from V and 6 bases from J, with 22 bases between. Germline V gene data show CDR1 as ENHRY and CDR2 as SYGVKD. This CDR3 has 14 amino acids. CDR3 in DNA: TGTGCCAGCAGCCGGGGAGGCGGGGGCGCCGAGCAGTACTTC. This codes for CASSRGGGGAEQYF.

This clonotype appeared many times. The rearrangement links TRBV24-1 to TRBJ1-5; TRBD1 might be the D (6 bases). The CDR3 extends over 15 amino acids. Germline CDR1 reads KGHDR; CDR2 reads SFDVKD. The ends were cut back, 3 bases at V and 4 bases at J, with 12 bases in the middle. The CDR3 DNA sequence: TGTGCCACCAGTGATGTTGGACAGATAAATCAGCCCCAGCATTTT. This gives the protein CATSDVGQINQPQHF.

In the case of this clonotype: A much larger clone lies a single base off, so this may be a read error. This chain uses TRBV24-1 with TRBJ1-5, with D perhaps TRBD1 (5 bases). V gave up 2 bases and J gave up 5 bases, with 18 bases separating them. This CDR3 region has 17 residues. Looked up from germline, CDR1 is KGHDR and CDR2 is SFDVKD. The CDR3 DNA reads TGTGCCACCAGTGATTCTACTAGGACAAGGGGCGATCAGCCCCAGCATTTT. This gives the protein CATSDSTRTRGDQPQHF.

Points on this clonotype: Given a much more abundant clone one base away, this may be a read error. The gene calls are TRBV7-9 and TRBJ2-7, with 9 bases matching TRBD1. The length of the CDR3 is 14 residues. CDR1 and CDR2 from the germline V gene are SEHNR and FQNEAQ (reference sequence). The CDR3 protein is CVSSVTGGGDEQYF. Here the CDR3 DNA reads TGTGTCAGCAGTGTGACAGGGGGTGGCGACGAGCAGTACTTC. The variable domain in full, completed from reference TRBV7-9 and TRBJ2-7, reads DTGVSQNPRHKITKRGQNVTFRCDPISEHNRLYWYRQTLGQGPEFLTYFQNEAQLEKSRLLSDRFSAERPKGSFSTLEIQRTEQGDSAMYLCVSSVTGGGDEQYFGPGTRLTVT.

CDR3 sequence reads: CATSASESYNEQFF. CDR3 coding DNA: TGTGCCACCAGTGCCAGTGAGTCCTACAATGAGCAGTTCTTC. This chain joins TRBV24-1 and TRBJ2-1; D ambiguous. In germline, CDR1 is KGHDR, CDR2 SFDVKD. The germline V and J ends were trimmed by 5 bases and 1 base, with 8 bases remaining between them. The CDR3 has 14 residues.

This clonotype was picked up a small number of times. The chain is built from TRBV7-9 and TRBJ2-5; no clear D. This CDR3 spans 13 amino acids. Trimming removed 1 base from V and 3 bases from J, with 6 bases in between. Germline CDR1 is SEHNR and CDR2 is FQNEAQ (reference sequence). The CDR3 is CASSLVLKETQYF. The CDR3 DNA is TGTGCCAGCAGCTTAGTTCTCAAAGAGACCCAGTACTTC.

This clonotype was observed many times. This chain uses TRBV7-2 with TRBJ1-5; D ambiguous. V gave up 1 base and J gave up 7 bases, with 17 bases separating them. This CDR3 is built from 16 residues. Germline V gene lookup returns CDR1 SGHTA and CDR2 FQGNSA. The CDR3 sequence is CASSLVGPAGRQPQHF. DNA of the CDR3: TGTGCCAGCAGCTTAGTCGGTCCGGCAGGTCGACAGCCCCAGCATTTT.

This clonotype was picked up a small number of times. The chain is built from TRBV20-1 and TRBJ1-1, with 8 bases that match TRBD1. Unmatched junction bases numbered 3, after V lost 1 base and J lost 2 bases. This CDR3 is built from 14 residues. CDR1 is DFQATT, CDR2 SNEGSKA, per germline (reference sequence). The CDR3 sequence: CSARGGTGNTEAFF. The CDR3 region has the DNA TGCAGTGCTAGAGGCGGGACAGGCAACACTGAAGCTTTCTTT.

Here the CDR3 reads CASRRARNYGYTF. The CDR3 DNA reads as TGTGCCAGCAGGAGGGCCAGGAACTATGGCTACACCTTC. V usage is TRBV2 and J usage is TRBJ1-2; D not certain. V lost 6 bases, J lost 2 bases, and 10 bases lay in between. Germline loops: CDR1 SNHLY, CDR2 FYNNEI. The CDR3 totals 13 residues.

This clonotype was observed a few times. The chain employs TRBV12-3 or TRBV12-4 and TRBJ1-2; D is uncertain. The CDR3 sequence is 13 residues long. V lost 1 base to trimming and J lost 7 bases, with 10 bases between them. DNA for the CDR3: TGTGCCAGCAGTTTAGAGGGTCGGAGTGGCTACACCTTC. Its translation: CASSLEGRSGYTF.

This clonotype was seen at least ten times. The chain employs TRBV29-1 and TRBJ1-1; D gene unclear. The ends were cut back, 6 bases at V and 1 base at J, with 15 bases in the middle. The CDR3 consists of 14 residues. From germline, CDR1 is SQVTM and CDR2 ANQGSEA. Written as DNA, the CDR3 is TGCAGCGTCCCGACCCCAGAGAGGAACACTGAAGCTTTCTTT. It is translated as CSVPTPERNTEAFF.

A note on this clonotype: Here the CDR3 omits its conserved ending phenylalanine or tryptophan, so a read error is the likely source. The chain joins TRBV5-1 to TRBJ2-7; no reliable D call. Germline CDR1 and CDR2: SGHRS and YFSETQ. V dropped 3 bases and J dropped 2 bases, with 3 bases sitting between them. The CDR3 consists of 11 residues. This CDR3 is CASSSAYEQYC. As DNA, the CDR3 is TGCGCCAGCAGCTCCGCCTACGAGCAGTACTGC.

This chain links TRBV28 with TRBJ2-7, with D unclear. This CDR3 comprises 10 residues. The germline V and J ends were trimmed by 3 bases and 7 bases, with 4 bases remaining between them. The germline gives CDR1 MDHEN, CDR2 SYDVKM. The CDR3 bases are TGTGCCAGCAGTTTTAAAGAGCAGTACTTC. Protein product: CASSFKEQYF. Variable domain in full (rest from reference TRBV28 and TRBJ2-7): DVKVTQSSRYLVKRTGEKVFLECVQDMDHENMFWYRQDPGLGLRLIYFSYDVKMKEKGDIPEGYSVSREKKERFSLILESASTNQTSMYLCASSFKEQYFGPGTRLTVT.